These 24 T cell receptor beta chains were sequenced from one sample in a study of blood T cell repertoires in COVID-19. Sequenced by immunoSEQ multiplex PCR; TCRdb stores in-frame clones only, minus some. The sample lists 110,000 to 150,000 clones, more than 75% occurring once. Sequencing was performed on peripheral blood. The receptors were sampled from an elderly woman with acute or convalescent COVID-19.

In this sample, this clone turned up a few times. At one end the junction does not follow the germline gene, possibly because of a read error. CDR3 DNA: TGTGCCAGTAGCGCATCCGAACTTAGCGGACTGAATTTT. It specifies CASSASELSGLNF. V is TRBV19 and J is TRBJ2-3, with D possibly TRBD2 on 6 matching bases. This CDR3 has 13 residues. Germline values: CDR1 LNHDA, CDR2 SQIVND (reference sequence).

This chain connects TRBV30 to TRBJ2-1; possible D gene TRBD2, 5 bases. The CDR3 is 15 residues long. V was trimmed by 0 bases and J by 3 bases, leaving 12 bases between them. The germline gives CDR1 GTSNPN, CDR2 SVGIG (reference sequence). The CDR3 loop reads CAWSVLFGDYNEQFF. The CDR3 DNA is TGTGCCTGGAGTGTGCTTTTCGGGGACTACAATGAGCAGTTCTTC.

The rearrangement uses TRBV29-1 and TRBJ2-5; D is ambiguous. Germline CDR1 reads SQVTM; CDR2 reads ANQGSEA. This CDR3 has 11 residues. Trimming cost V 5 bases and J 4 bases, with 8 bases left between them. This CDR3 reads CSVFQVETQYF. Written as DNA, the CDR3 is TGCAGCGTTTTTCAGGTAGAGACCCAGTACTTC.

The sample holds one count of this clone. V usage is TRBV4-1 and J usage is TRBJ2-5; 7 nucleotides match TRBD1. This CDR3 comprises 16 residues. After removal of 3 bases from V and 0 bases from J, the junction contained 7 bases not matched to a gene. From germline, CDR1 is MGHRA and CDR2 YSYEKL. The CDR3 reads CASSQFWGQYQETQYF. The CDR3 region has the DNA TGCGCCAGCAGCCAGTTTTGGGGACAGTACCAAGAGACCCAGTACTTC.

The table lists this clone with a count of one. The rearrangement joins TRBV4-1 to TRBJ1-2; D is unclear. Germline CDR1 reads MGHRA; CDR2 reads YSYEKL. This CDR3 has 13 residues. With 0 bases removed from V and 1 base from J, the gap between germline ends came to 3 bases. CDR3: CASSQDYNYGYTF. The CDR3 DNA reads TGCGCCAGCAGCCAAGATTATAACTATGGCTACACCTTC.

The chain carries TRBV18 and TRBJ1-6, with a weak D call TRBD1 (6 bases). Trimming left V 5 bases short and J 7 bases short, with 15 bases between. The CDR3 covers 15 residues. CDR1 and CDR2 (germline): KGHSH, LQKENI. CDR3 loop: CASSASGTHNSPLHF. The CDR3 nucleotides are TGTGCCAGCTCAGCTAGTGGGACACACAATTCACCCCTCCACTTT.

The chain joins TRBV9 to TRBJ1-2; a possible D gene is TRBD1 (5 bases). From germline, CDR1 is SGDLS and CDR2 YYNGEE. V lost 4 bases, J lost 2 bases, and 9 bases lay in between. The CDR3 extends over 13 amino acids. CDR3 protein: CASSPTENYGYTF. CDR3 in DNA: TGTGCCAGCAGCCCGACAGAAAACTATGGCTACACCTTC.

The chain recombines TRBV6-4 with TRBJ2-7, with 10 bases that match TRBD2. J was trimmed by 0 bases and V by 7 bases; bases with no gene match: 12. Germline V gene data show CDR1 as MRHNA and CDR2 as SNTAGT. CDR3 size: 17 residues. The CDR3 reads CASIRATRTSGSYEQYF. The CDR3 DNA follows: TGTGCCAGCATAAGGGCAACGAGGACTAGCGGCTCCTACGAGCAGTACTTC.

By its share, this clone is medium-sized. The CDR3 spells CASRGRGLDTYEQYF. In DNA form, the CDR3 reads TGTGCCAGTAGGGGAAGGGGACTCGATACCTACGAGCAGTACTTC. The chain recombines TRBV19 with TRBJ2-7, with a weak D call TRBD2 (6 bases). Germline assignment: CDR1 LNHDA and CDR2 SQIVND (reference sequence). The V and J ends lost 6 bases and 2 bases respectively, with 17 bases between them. There are 15 residues in the CDR3.

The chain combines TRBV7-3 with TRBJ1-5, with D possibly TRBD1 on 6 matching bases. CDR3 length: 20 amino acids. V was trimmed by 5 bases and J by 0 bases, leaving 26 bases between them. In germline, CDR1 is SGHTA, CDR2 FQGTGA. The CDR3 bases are TGTGCCAGCAGCCAAGAGTGGTCCAGGGGCAAAAGGGATAGCAATCAGCCCCAGCATTTT. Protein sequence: CASSQEWSRGKRDSNQPQHF.

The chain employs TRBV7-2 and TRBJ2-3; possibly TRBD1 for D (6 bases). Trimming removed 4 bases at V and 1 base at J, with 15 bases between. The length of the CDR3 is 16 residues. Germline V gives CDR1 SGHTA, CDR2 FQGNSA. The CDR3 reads CASSYGRGFGTDTQYF. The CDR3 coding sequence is TGTGCCAGCAGCTATGGCAGGGGATTCGGCACAGATACGCAGTATTTT.

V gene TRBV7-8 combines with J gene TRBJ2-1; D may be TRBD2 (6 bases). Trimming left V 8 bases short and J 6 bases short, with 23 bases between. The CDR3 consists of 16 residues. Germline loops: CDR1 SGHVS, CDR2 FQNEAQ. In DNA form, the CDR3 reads TGTGCCAGCGGGTTGAGACAACGGGGACTGGGCAATGAGCAGTTCTTC. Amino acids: CASGLRQRGLGNEQFF.

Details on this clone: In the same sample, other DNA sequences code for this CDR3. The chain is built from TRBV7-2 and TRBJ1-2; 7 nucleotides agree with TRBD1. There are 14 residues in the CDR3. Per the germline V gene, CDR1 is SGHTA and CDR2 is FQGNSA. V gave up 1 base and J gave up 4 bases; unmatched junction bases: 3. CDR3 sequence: CASSLGGTVYGYTF. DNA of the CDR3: TGTGCCAGCAGCTTAGGGGGGACAGTCTATGGCTACACCTTC.

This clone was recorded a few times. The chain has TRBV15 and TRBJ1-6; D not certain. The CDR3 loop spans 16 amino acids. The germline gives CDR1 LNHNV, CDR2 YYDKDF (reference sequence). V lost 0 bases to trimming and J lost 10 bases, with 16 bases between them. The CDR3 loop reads CATSRDSGAEQSPLHF. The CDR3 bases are TGTGCCACCAGCAGAGATAGCGGAGCTGAACAGTCACCCCTCCACTTT.

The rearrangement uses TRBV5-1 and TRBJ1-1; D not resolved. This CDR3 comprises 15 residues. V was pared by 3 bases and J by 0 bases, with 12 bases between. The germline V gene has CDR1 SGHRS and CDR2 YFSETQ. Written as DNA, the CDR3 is TGCGCCAGCAGCTCTCGTACAGAAATGAACACTGAAGCTTTCTTT. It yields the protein CASSSRTEMNTEAFF.

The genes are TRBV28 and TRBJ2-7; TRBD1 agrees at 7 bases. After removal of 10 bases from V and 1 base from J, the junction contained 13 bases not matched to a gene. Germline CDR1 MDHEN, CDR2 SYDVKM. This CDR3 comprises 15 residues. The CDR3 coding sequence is TGTGCCACCCAAGATGGCCCACAGGGGTCCTACGAGCAGTACTTC. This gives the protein CATQDGPQGSYEQYF.

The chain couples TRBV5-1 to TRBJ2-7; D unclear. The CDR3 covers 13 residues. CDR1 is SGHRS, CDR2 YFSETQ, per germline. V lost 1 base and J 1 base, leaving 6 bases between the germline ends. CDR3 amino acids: CASSLSASYEQYF. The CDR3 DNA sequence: TGCGCCAGCAGCTTGTCAGCGTCCTACGAGCAGTACTTC.

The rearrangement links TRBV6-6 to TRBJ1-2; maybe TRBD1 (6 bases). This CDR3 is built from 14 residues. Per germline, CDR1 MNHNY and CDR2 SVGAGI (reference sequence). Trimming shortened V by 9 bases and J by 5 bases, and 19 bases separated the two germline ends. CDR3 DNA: TGTGCCAGTACTGTAGCACAGGGAAAATATGGCTACACCTTC. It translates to CASTVAQGKYGYTF.

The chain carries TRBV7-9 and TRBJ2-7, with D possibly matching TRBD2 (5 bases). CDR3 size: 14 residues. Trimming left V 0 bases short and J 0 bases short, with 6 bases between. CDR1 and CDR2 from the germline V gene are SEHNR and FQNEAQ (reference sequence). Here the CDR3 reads CASSLAGSSYEQYF. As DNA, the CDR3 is TGTGCCAGCAGCTTAGCTGGGAGCTCCTACGAGCAGTACTTC.

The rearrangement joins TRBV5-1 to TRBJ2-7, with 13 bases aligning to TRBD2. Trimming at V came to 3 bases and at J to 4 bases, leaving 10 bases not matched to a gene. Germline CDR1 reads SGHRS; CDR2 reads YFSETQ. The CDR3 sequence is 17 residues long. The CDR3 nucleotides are TGCGCCAGCAGCTCCCGGGCCGGGACTAGCGGGACGTACGAGCAGTACTTC. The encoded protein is CASSSRAGTSGTYEQYF.

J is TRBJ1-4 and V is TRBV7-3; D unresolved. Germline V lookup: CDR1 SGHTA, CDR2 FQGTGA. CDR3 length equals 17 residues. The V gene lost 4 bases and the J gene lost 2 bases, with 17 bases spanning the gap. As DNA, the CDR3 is TGTGCCAGCAGCTCCCTCTTCGGGGATCCCACTAATGAAAAACTGTTTTTT. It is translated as CASSSLFGDPTNEKLFF.

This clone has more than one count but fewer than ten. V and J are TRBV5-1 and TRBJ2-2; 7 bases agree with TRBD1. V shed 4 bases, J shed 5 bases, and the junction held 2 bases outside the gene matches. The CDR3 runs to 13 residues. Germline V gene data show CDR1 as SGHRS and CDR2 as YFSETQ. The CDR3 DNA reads TGCGCCAGCAGCACGACAGGGACCGGGGAGCTGTTTTTT. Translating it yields CASSTTGTGELFF.

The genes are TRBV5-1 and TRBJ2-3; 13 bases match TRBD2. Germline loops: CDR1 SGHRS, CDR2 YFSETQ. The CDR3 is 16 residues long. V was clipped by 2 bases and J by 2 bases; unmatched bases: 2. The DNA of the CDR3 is TGCGCCAGCAGCTTTGGGACTAGCGGGGACACAGATACGCAGTATTTT. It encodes CASSFGTSGDTDTQYF.

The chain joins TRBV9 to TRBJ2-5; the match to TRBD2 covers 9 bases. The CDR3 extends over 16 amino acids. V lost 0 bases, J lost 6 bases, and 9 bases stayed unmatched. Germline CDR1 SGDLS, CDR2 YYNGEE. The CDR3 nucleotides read TGTGCCAGCAGCGTAGAACTTGCGGGGGGGTTGAAGACCCAGTACTTC. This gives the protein CASSVELAGGLKTQYF.